These 21 T cell receptor beta chains came from one sample sequenced in a study of T cells in Graves' hyperthyroidism and ophthalmopathy. TCR beta CDR3 regions were amplified from RNA transcripts. In the first-round RT-PCR of the TCR CDR3, the HTBI primer set was used. TCRdb re-analysed the multiplex PCR reads in MiXCR, keeping a single row per CDR3 protein. Of 500,000 to 600,000 distinct CDR3 sequences in the sample, 20% were seen once. Input material: blood. The receptors were gathered from a man aged 35 to 55 with Graves' ophthalmopathy.

This clonotype showed up just a few times. V is TRBV9 and J is TRBJ2-5; 10 nucleotides line up with TRBD2. CDR1 SGDLS and CDR2 YYNGEE come from the germline V gene. This CDR3 region has 18 residues. The junction had 12 bases not matched to a gene; V was cut back by 3 bases and J by 1 base. This CDR3 reads CASSAGGGLALVQETQYF. CDR3 in DNA: TGTGCCAGCAGCGCAGGGGGGGGACTAGCGCTGGTCCAAGAGACCCAGTACTTC.

The chain links TRBV2 to TRBJ1-2; D is possibly TRBD1 (6 bases). Germline V gene data show CDR1 as SNHLY and CDR2 as FYNNEI. The CDR3 totals 12 residues. The V end lost 11 bases, the J end lost 5 bases, and 15 bases lay between the germline ends. In DNA, the CDR3 is TGTGCCGGGATCGGGACACAATATGGCTACACCTTC. Amino acids: CAGIGTQYGYTF.

In this sample, this clonotype turned up many times. The gene calls are TRBV19 and TRBJ1-1, with D hard to call. From germline, CDR1 is LNHDA and CDR2 SQIVND (reference sequence). Between the trimmed V and J ends, which lost 9 bases and 4 bases, there was a span of 9 bases. This CDR3 has 11 residues. Here the CDR3 reads CASIRGTEAFF. CDR3 DNA: TGTGCCAGCATTCGCGGCACTGAAGCTTTCTTT.

This clonotype showed up many times. The chain employs TRBV9 and TRBJ1-1, with D possibly being TRBD1 (6 bases). The CDR3 runs to 15 residues. Looked up from germline, CDR1 is SGDLS and CDR2 is YYNGEE. Trimming stripped 2 bases from V and 6 bases from J, with 17 bases between. CDR3 nucleotides: TGTGCCAGCAGCGTCGGGGGGGCAGAGAAGGCTGAAGCTTTCTTT. The encoded protein is CASSVGGAEKAEAFF.

This clonotype was picked up a small number of times. The rearrangement joins TRBV11-2 to TRBJ2-2, with 7 bases fitting TRBD2. The CDR3 extends over 18 amino acids. With V trimmed by 6 bases and J by 1 base, 14 bases remained unmatched. The germline V gene encodes CDR1 SGHAT and CDR2 FQNNGV. CDR3 residues: CASSRRREGAGNTGELFF. The CDR3 DNA reads TGTGCCAGCAGTAGAAGGAGGGAGGGCGCGGGGAACACCGGGGAGCTGTTTTTT.

The chain joins TRBV6-1 to TRBJ1-2, with D tentatively TRBD1 (6 bases). Germline assignment: CDR1 MNHNS and CDR2 SASEGT. V was clipped by 5 bases and J by 3 bases, with 13 bases between them. This CDR3 is built from 14 residues. The CDR3 region is CASSPQGFDYGYTF. In DNA, the CDR3 is TGTGCCAGCAGTCCACAGGGTTTTGACTATGGCTACACCTTC.

This clonotype has a single count. The junction shows a germline mismatch at one end, possibly a read error. V and J are TRBV4-3 and TRBJ1-2, with 12 bases matching TRBD1. The CDR3 consists of 16 residues. Per the germline V gene, CDR1 is LGHNA and CDR2 is YSLEER. CDR3 nucleotide sequence: TGCGCCAGCAGCCACAGAAGGGACAGGGGGCACTATAGCTACACCTTC. Translation: CASSHRRDRGHYSYTF.

In its sample, this clonotype was seen a few times. The chain recombines TRBV18 with TRBJ1-3; 11 bases fit TRBD1. V lost 5 bases to trimming and J lost 0 bases; unmatched junction nucleotides: 9. Per the germline V gene, CDR1 is KGHSH and CDR2 is LQKENI. The CDR3 covers 18 residues. The CDR3 coding sequence is TGTGCCAGCTCATCTATTTCCGGGACAGGGGGCTCTGGAAACACCATATATTTT. Protein sequence: CASSSISGTGGSGNTIYF.

With regard to this clonotype: A read error may be the cause here, since a much bigger clone is one base away. V and J are TRBV12-3 or TRBV12-4 and TRBJ2-7; tentatively, D is TRBD1 (6 bases). CDR3 length: 14 amino acids. V lost 5 bases and J 4 bases, leaving 15 bases between the germline ends. CDR3: CASSVQGIGYEQYF. CDR3 nucleotide sequence: TGTGCCAGCAGTGTACAGGGAATAGGGTACGAGCAGTACTTC.

This clonotype has ten or more counts. The chain is built from TRBV28 and TRBJ2-7; D is possibly TRBD1 (6 bases). CDR1 and CDR2 from the germline V gene are MDHEN and SYDVKM. V was shortened by 6 bases and J by 3 bases, with 15 bases between the two germline ends. This CDR3 spans 14 amino acids. CDR3: CASRNPGQLYEQYF. The CDR3 nucleotides are TGTGCCAGCAGGAACCCAGGACAGCTCTACGAGCAGTACTTC.

This clonotype was seen at least ten times. The chain uses TRBV30 and TRBJ2-1, with D tentatively TRBD2 (5 bases). The germline gives CDR1 GTSNPN, CDR2 SVGIG (reference sequence). V gave up 5 bases and J gave up 7 bases, with 9 bases separating them. The CDR3 contains 11 residues. The CDR3, as DNA: TGTGCCTGGTTTAGAGGGAATGAGCAGTTCTTC. Translation gives CAWFRGNEQFF.

This clonotype was observed many times. The chain has TRBV11-3 and TRBJ2-7, with D perhaps given as TRBD1 or TRBD2 (5 bases each). This CDR3 region has 13 residues. The V end lost 5 bases, the J end lost 3 bases, and 11 bases lay between the germline ends. CDR1 is SGHNT, CDR2 YENEEA, per germline. The CDR3 loop reads CASSRGRFYEQYF. In DNA, the CDR3 is TGTGCCAGCAGCCGGGGACGGTTCTACGAGCAGTACTTC.

The rearrangement links TRBV6-1 to TRBJ2-6; the match to TRBD1 covers 7 bases. This CDR3 contains 14 residues. Germline CDR1 and CDR2: MNHNS and SASEGT. The V segment lost 8 bases and the J segment 4 bases; nucleotides outside the gene matches: 5. This CDR3 is CASETGAGANVLTF. The CDR3 coding sequence is TGTGCCAGCGAAACAGGGGCGGGGGCCAACGTCCTGACTTTC.

This clonotype was detected many times. This sequence joins TRBV10-3 and TRBJ2-7; D possibly matches TRBD1 or TRBD2 (5 bases each). The CDR3 loop spans 14 amino acids. Trimming stripped 7 bases from V and 4 bases from J, with 17 bases between. Germline V gives CDR1 ENHRY, CDR2 SYGVKD. In DNA, the CDR3 is TGTGCCATCAAAGAGGGGCCTTCGGAATACGAGCAGTACTTC. Protein product: CAIKEGPSEYEQYF.

A few counts support this clonotype. This chain connects TRBV18 to TRBJ1-2, with 7 bases matching TRBD1. Germline loops: CDR1 KGHSH, CDR2 LQKENI. This CDR3 contains 15 residues. J gave up 2 bases and V 3 bases, and 6 bases lay outside the gene matches. Here the CDR3 DNA reads TGTGCCAGCTCACCTCTGGACAGGACGAACTATGGCTACACCTTC. It codes for CASSPLDRTNYGYTF.

V and J are TRBV4-3 and TRBJ1-2; a weak D match, TRBD1 (5 bases). From germline, CDR1 is LGHNA and CDR2 YSLEER. CDR3 size: 11 residues. V lost 0 bases, J lost 12 bases, and 8 bases lay in between. The CDR3 sequence is CASSQDGAHTF. CDR3 DNA sequence: TGCGCCAGCAGCCAAGACGGGGCGCACACCTTC.

This clonotype was seen repeatedly, ten times or more. The rearrangement links TRBV28 to TRBJ2-3; 9 positions agree with TRBD1. The J segment lost 1 base and the V segment lost 8 bases, leaving 7 bases of the junction unmatched. CDR1 and CDR2 from the germline V gene are MDHEN and SYDVKM. The CDR3 runs 15 residues. The CDR3 loop reads CASVGTGLGTDTQYF. CDR3 nucleotides: TGTGCCAGCGTTGGGACAGGGTTGGGCACAGATACGCAGTATTTT.

The sample holds a few counts of this clonotype. This rearrangement joins TRBV6-5 to TRBJ2-5; possibly TRBD1 or TRBD2 for D (5 bases each). The CDR3 is 15 amino acids. Trimming stripped 4 bases from V and 2 bases from J, with 14 bases between. Germline assignment: CDR1 MNHEY and CDR2 SVGAGI. CDR3 sequence: CASSLKRGQQETQYF. CDR3 coding DNA: TGTGCCAGCAGTTTAAAGAGGGGTCAGCAAGAGACCCAGTACTTC.

This clonotype occurred many times. This chain joins TRBV6-1 and TRBJ2-1, with 16 positions matching TRBD2. CDR3 length: 15 amino acids. Germline V gene sequence: CDR1 MNHNS, CDR2 SASEGT. Unmatched junction bases numbered 7, after V lost 8 bases and J lost 9 bases. The chain's CDR3 is CASAGLAGGHSEQFF. CDR3 nucleotides: TGTGCCAGCGCGGGACTAGCGGGGGGGCACTCTGAGCAGTTCTTC.

This clonotype was seen many times. This chain links TRBV5-1 with TRBJ2-7, with D perhaps being TRBD1 or TRBD2 (5 bases each). The V gene lost 4 bases and the J gene lost 4 bases, with 15 bases spanning the gap. CDR3 length: 14 residues. Germline V CDR1 and CDR2: SGHRS, YFSETQ. This CDR3 is CASSPDGTPYEQYF. CDR3 coding DNA: TGCGCCAGCAGCCCTGATGGGACCCCATACGAGCAGTACTTC.

This clonotype was counted between two and nine times. This rearrangement joins TRBV7-2 to TRBJ1-1; D uncertain. Trimming stripped 1 base from V and 7 bases from J, with 10 bases between. The CDR3 has 13 residues. CDR1 and CDR2 (germline): SGHTA, FQGNSA. CDR3 nucleotides: TGTGCCAGCAGCTTAGATTTCAAGTTTGAAGCTTTCTTT. Amino acid sequence: CASSLDFKFEAFF.